Listed below are T cell receptor beta chains from one sample, sequenced in a study of blood T cell repertoires in COVID-19. Assay: immunoSEQ multiplex PCR; the TCRdb copy retains only in-frame clones and omits some. The sample carries 300,000 to 350,000 clones, around four fifths recorded once. The sequenced sample consisted of peripheral blood. The source of these receptors is a man aged 25 to 45 with active or convalescent COVID-19. Both conserved end residues are part of each CDR3. D genes are given only for firm matches. Expanded clones are given a class, and other clones once, few, many or no size at all.

>11|TRBJ2-7|NA|TRBV2|NA
TGTGCCAGCAGTCCAGTCTACGAGCAGTACTTC
CASSPVYEQYF
>14|TRBJ1-6|TRBD1|TRBV9|NA
TGTGCCAGCAGCATTAGGACAGGGGGATCACCCCTCCACTTT
CASSIRTGGSPLHF
>14|TRBJ1-6|NA|TRBV7-6|NA
TGTGCCAGCAGCAAGAACATCTATAATTCACCCCTCCACTTT
CASSKNIYNSPLHF
>14|TRBJ2-2|NA|TRBV2|NA
TGTGCCACCTTACAGGGAAAGAACACCGGGGAGCTGTTTTTT
CATLQGKNTGELFF
>15|TRBJ2-3|TRBD1|TRBV24-1|NA
TGTGCCACCAGTGACCTAGGACAGGGAAAGGATACGCAGTATTTT
CATSDLGQGKDTQYF
>13|TRBJ2-1|TRBD2|TRBV28|NA
TGTGCCAGCAGGTCTAGCGGGAGTGATGAGCAGTTCTTC
CASRSSGSDEQFF
>15|TRBJ2-2|TRBD1|TRBV29-1|NA
TGCAGCGTTGAGCGGACAGGGGTTTCCACCGGGGAGCTGTTTTTT
CSVERTGVSTGELFF
>14|TRBJ2-3|NA|TRBV5-1|NA
TGCGCCAGCAGCTATGGACTGAGCACAGATACGCAGTATTTT
CASSYGLSTDTQYF
>15|TRBJ1-1|NA|TRBV29-1|few
TGCAGCGTTGAAGATTCGGGGAGGGGACTCGCTGAAGCTTTCTTT
CSVEDSGRGLAEAFF
>13|TRBJ1-1|NA|TRBV29-1|NA
TGCAGCGTTAATTTCGGAGAACCCACTGAAGCTTTCTTT
CSVNFGEPTEAFF
>17|TRBJ2-7|NA|TRBV11-2|NA
TGTGCCAGCAGCTTAGCCCGCCTCGGGATACTCTCCTACGAGCAGTACTTC
CASSLARLGILSYEQYF
>15|TRBJ1-3|NA|TRBV28|NA
TGTGCCAGCAGTTTATTGGCGGCGGTCGGAAACACCATATATTTT
CASSLLAAVGNTIYF
>17|TRBJ2-4|TRBD1|TRBV5-1|NA
TGCGCCAGCAGCGAACACCTGGGACAGGGGGCCAAAAACATTCAGTACTTC
CASSEHLGQGAKNIQYF
>12|TRBJ2-7|NA|TRBV4-1|once
TGCGCCAGCAGCCAAGATTCAGGCGAGCAGTACTTC
CASSQDSGEQYF
>14|TRBJ2-3|TRBD1|TRBV28|NA
TGTGCCAGCATAACAGGGGAAGGGACAGATGCGCAGTATTTT
CASITGEGTDAQYF
>15|TRBJ2-2|TRBD2|TRBV2|NA
TGTGCCACCCGGTGGGCGGGAGGCGGAACCGGGGAGCTGTTTTTT
CATRWAGGGTGELFF
>15|TRBJ1-4|TRBD1|TRBV6-1|once
TGTGCCAGCAGTGAAGGGGACAGGGAAGTTGAAAAACTGTTTTTT
CASSEGDREVEKLFF
>13|TRBJ1-5|NA|TRBV24-1|NA
TGTGCCACCAGTGACGATGACAGTCAGCCCCAGCATTTT
CATSDDDSQPQHF
>14|TRBJ2-2|NA|TRBV5-5|NA
TGTGCCAGCAGCTCGGGAGAGGGAACCGGGGAGCTGTTTTTT
CASSSGEGTGELFF
>15|TRBJ1-1|TRBD1|TRBV6-5|NA
TGTGCCAGCAGTTATCGGGGACAGGGGAATTCTGAAGCTTTCTTT
CASSYRGQGNSEAFF
>13|TRBJ1-6|NA|TRBV28|NA
TGTGCCAGCCTCCCGCGGTCGCGATCACCCCTCCACTTT
CASLPRSRSPLHF
>13|TRBJ1-2|NA|TRBV29-1|NA
TGCAGCGTCGCCCCCGGGGGAGGAGATGGCTACACCTTC
CSVAPGGGDGYTF
>12|TRBJ2-7|NA|TRBV5-1|NA
TGCGCCAGCAGGCAAGGAGTCCACGAGCAGTACTTC
CASRQGVHEQYF
>14|TRBJ1-5|TRBD1|TRBV6-6|few
TGTGCCAGCAGTATGCAGGGGGCATCTCAGCCCCAGCATTTT
CASSMQGASQPQHF